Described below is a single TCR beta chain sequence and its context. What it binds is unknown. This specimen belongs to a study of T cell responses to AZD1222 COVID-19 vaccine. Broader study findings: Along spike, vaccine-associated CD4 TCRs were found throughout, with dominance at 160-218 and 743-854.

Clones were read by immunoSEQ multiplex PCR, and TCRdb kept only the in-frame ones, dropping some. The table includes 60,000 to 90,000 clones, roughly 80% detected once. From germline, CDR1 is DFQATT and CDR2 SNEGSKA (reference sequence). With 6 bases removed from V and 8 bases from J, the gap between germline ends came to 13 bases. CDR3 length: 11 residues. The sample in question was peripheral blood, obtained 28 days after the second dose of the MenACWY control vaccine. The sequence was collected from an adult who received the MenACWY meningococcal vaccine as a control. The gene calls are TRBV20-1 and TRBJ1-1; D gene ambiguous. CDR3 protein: CSATGPREAFF. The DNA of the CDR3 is TGCAGTGCAACGGGCCCGCGGGAAGCTTTCTTT.